One and the same sample provided the 10 T cell receptor beta chains below, sequenced in a study of naive and memory T cell subsets. Two oligonucleotides, mixed equimolar, formed the beta constant-region primer covering TRBC1 and TRBC2. TCRdb fed the UMI-ligation and nested PCR reads into MiXCR, producing one record per CDR3 protein. The repertoire holds 130,000 to 150,000 distinct CDR3 sequences, with approximately 17% as singletons. Sequencing was performed on naive CD4+ T cells from blood. These receptors were taken from a human donor in good health.

For the CDR3, the DNA is TGCAGCGCAACAGAGGGATACTGGCGCACTGAAGCTTTCTTT. This sequence encodes CSATEGYWRTEAFF. The rearrangement joins TRBV29-1 to TRBJ1-1; D is undetermined. CDR1 is SQVTM and CDR2 is ANQGSEA in the germline V gene. Between the trimmed V and J ends, which lost 7 bases and 4 bases, there was a span of 19 bases. CDR3 length: 14 residues.

The J gene is TRBJ2-1, the V gene TRBV5-6, with 9 nucleotides matching TRBD2. Germline V CDR1 and CDR2: SGHDT, YYEEEE. This CDR3 region has 15 residues. Losses at the gene ends were 1 base for V and 6 bases for J; bases not matched to a gene: 5. The CDR3 sequence is CASSLSTSGFNEQFF. DNA of the CDR3: TGTGCCAGCAGCTTGTCAACTAGCGGGTTCAATGAGCAGTTCTTC. Full variable domain (missing parts from reference TRBV5-6 and TRBJ2-1): DAGVTQSPTHLIKTRGQQVTLRCSPKSGHDTVSWYQQALGQGPQFIFQYYEEEERQRGNFPDRFSGHQFPNYSSELNVNALLLGDSALYLCASSLSTSGFNEQFFGPGTRLTVL.

This clonotype has more than one count but fewer than ten. This chain links TRBV21-1 with TRBJ2-2; the table calls TRBD2, which could not be checked here. TRBV21-1 is annotated as a pseudogene. This CDR3 spans 17 amino acids. The CDR3 DNA is TGTGCCAGCAGCAACGAGTGGCGGGAGGGAAACACCGGGGAGCTGTTTTTT. This codes for CASSNEWREGNTGELFF.

In its sample, this clonotype was seen a few times. The chain links TRBV21-1 to TRBJ2-7; TRBD1, the table's D call, was not compared with the DNA. TRBV21-1 is assigned pseudogene status. The CDR3 length is 15 residues. The CDR3 nucleotides are TGTGCCAGCAGCGGGACGGGGACGGAATCCTACGAGCAGTACTTC. It is translated as CASSGTGTESYEQYF.

Notes on this clonotype: Germline is not matched at one junction end, which may reflect a read error. The chain couples TRBV12-3 or TRBV12-4 to TRBJ2-7, with TRBD1 as a possible D gene (6 bases). The CDR3 runs to 13 residues. In nucleotides, the CDR3 is TGTGCCAGTGCTGTAGGGGGTCCCTACGGGCAGTACTTC. This encodes CASAVGGPYGQYF.

The gene calls are TRBV2 and TRBJ2-7; D ambiguous. Looked up from germline, CDR1 is SNHLY and CDR2 is FYNNEI. Trimming took 6 bases from V and 8 from J, leaving 8 bases between them. CDR3 size: 10 residues. CDR3 in amino acids: CASSGVKQYF. The CDR3 DNA follows: TGTGCCAGCAGCGGAGTAAAGCAGTACTTC.

The J gene is TRBJ2-7, the V gene TRBV5-1; 8 bases match TRBD1. The CDR3 loop spans 12 amino acids. The V segment lost 7 bases and the J segment 6 bases; nucleotides outside the gene matches: 6. Germline lookup yields CDR1 SGHRS and CDR2 YFSETQ. This chain's CDR3 is CASGQTGAEQYF. The CDR3 DNA follows: TGCGCCAGCGGGCAGACAGGGGCCGAGCAGTACTTC.

This chain links TRBV7-2 with TRBJ1-4; TRBD1 matches 7 bases. Per the germline V gene, CDR1 is SGHTA and CDR2 is FQGNSA. CDR3 size: 16 residues. The trim removed 3 bases at V and 0 bases at J, leaving 4 bases unmatched. In DNA, the CDR3 is TGTGCCAGCAGCTTTCCACAGGGGTCAACTAATGAAAAACTGTTTTTT. It specifies CASSFPQGSTNEKLFF.

The genes are TRBV6-5 and TRBJ2-3, with a possible D match to TRBD2 (6 bases). The CDR3 contains 15 residues. Trimming shortened V by 0 bases and J by 0 bases, and 7 bases separated the two germline ends. Germline CDR1 reads MNHEY; CDR2 reads SVGAGI. CDR3 coding DNA: TGTGCCAGCAGTTACTCCGGGAGTAGCACAGATACGCAGTATTTT. Its translation: CASSYSGSSTDTQYF.

This clonotype was seen many times. This CDR3 is CSVLGRVYNEQFF. The CDR3 DNA follows: TGCAGCGTGCTGGGGCGGGTATACAATGAGCAGTTCTTC. The chain carries TRBV29-1 and TRBJ2-1; D is possibly TRBD1 or TRBD2 (5 bases each). Germline V gives CDR1 SQVTM, CDR2 ANQGSEA. This CDR3 contains 13 residues. V lost 6 bases to trimming and J lost 4 bases, with 13 bases between them.